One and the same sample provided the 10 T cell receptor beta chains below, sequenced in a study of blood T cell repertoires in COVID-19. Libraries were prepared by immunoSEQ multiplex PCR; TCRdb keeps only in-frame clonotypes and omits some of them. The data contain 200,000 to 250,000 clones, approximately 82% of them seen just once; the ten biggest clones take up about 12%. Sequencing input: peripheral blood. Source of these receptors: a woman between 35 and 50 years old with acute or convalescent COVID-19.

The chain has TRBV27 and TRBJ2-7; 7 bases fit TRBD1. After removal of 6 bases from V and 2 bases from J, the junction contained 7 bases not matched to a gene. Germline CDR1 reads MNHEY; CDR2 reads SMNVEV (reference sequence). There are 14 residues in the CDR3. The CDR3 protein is CASSRTGTTYEQYF. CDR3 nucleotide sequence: TGTGCCAGCAGCCGGACAGGCACTACCTACGAGCAGTACTTC.

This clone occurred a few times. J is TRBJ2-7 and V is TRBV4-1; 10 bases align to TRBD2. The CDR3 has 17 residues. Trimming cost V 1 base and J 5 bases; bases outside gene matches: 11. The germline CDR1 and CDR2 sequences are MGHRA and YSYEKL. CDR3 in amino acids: CASSQVVASGSLNEQYF. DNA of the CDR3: TGCGCCAGCAGCCAAGTTGTTGCTAGCGGGAGTCTCAACGAGCAGTACTTC.

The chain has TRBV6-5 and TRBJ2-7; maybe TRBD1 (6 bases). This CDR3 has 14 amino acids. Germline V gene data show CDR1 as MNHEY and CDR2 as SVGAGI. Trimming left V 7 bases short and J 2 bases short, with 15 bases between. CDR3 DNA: TGTGCCAGCACCCCAGGGGAATTCCCCTACGAGCAGTACTTC. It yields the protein CASTPGEFPYEQYF.

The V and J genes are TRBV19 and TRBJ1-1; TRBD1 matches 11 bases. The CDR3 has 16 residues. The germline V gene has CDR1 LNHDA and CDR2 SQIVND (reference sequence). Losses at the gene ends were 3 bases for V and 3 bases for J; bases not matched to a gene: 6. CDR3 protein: CASSIGDRGWDTEAFF. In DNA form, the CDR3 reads TGTGCCAGTAGTATCGGGGACAGGGGGTGGGACACTGAAGCTTTCTTT. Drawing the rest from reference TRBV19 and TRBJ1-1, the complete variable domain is DGGITQSPKYLFRKEGQNVTLSCEQNLNHDAMYWYRQDPGQGLRLIYYSQIVNDFQKGDIAEGYSVSREKKESFPLTVTSAQKNPTAFYLCASSIGDRGWDTEAFFGQGTRLTVV.

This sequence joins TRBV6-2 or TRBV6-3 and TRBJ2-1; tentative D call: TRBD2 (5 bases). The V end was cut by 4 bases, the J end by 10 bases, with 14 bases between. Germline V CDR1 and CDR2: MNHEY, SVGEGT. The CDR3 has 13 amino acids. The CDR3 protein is CASSWTPEREQFF. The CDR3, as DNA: TGTGCCAGCAGTTGGACCCCCGAGCGGGAGCAGTTCTTC.

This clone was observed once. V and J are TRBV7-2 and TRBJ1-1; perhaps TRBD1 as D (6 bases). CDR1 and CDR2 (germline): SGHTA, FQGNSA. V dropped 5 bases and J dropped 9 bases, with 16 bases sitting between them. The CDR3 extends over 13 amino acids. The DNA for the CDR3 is TGTGCCAGCAGCCCAGAGGGGGGGAGACAAGCTTTCTTT. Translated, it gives CASSPEGGRQAFF.

CDR3 loop: CASSADGNLNQPQHF. The CDR3 DNA sequence: TGCGCCAGCAGCGCGGACGGGAATTTAAATCAGCCCCAGCATTTT. The chain is built from TRBV5-1 and TRBJ1-5; D call uncertain. V lost 4 bases to trimming and J lost 4 bases, with 15 bases between them. The germline gives CDR1 SGHRS, CDR2 YFSETQ. The CDR3 totals 15 residues.

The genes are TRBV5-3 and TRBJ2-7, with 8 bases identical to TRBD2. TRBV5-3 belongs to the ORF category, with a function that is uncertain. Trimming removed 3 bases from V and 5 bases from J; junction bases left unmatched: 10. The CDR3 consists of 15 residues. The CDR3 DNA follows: TGTGCCAGAAGCTACGACGGACTAGCTACCCACGAGCAGTACTTC. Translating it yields CARSYDGLATHEQYF.

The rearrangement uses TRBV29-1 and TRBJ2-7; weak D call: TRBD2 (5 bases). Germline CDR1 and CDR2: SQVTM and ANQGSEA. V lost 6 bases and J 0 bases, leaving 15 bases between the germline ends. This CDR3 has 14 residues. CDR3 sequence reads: CSVIGDQSSYEQYF. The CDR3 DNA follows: TGCAGCGTGATCGGGGATCAAAGCTCCTACGAGCAGTACTTC.

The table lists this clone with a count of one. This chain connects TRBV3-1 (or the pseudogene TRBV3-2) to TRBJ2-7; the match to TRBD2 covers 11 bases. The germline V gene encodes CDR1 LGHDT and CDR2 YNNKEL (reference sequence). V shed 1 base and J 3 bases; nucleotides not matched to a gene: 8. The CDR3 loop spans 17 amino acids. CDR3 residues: CASSQGEGLADYYEQYF. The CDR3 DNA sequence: TGTGCCAGCAGCCAAGGGGAGGGACTAGCGGATTACTACGAGCAGTACTTC.